The clone carrying this TCR beta chain was counted a single time. Libraries were prepared by immunoSEQ multiplex PCR; TCRdb keeps only in-frame clonotypes and omits some of them. The sample records hundreds of thousands of clones, around 87% being singletons. This specimen comes from a study of shared T cell receptors in the human thymus. V lost 7 bases and J lost 3, with 16 bases in between. There are 14 residues in the CDR3. Germline V gives CDR1 WNHNN, CDR2 SYGVQD (reference sequence). This sample also appeared in a second study, on human thymus T cells.

The sequenced sample consisted of thymocytes. This chain connects TRBV10-1 to TRBJ2-7; tentative D call: TRBD2 (5 bases). This TCR came from a boy under two years old with a congenital heart defect. Written as DNA, the CDR3 is TGCGCCAGCATAGGACCGAATGGGAGCTACGAGCAGTACTTC. Amino acids: CASIGPNGSYEQYF.